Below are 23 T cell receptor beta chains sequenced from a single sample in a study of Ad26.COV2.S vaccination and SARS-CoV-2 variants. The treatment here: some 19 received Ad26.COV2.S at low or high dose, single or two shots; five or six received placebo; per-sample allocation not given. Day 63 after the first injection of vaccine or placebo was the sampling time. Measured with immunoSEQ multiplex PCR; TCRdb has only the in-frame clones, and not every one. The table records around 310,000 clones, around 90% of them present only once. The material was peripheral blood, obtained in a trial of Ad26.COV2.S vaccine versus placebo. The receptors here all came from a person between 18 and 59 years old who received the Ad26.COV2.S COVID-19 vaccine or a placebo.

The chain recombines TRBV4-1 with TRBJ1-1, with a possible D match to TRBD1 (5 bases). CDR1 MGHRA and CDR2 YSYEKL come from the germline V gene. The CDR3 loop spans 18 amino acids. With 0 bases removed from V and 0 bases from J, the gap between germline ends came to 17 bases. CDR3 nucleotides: TGCGCCAGCAGCCAAGATAAAGAGAGGGGAGCAGTGAACACTGAAGCTTTCTTT. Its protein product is CASSQDKERGAVNTEAFF.

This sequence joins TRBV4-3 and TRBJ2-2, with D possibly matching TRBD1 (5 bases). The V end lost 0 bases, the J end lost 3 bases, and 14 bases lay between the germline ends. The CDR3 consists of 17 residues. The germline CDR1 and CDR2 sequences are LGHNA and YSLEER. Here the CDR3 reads CASSQDEVDTHTGELFF. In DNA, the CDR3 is TGCGCCAGCAGCCAAGATGAAGTGGACACCCACACCGGGGAGCTGTTTTTT.

The CDR3 nucleotides are TGTGCCAGCAGTACAACCGGGACTGGATCCGGAGAGACCCAGTACTTC. Its protein product is CASSTTGTGSGETQYF. V usage is TRBV27 and J usage is TRBJ2-5, with a possible D match to TRBD2 (6 bases). Trimming cost V 5 bases and J 4 bases, with 20 bases left between them. This CDR3 contains 16 residues. Germline CDR1 MNHEY, CDR2 SMNVEV (reference sequence).

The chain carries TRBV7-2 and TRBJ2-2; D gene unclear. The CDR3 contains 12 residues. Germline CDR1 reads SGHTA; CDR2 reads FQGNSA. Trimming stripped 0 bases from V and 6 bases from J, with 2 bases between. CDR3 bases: TGTGCCAGCAGCTTAGCGGCCGGGGAGCTGTTTTTT. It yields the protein CASSLAAGELFF.

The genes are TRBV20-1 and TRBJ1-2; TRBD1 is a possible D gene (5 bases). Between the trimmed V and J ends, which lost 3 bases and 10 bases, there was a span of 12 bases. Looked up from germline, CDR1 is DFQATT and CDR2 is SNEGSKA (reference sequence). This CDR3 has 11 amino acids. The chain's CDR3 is CSASLGPIYTF. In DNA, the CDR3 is TGCAGTGCTAGTTTGGGACCCATCTACACCTTC.

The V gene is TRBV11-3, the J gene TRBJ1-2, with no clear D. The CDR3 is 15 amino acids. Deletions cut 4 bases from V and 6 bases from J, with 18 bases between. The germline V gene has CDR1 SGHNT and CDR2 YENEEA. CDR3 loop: CASSSHEPFGDGYTF. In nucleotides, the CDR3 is TGTGCCAGCAGCTCACACGAACCTTTCGGGGATGGCTACACCTTC.

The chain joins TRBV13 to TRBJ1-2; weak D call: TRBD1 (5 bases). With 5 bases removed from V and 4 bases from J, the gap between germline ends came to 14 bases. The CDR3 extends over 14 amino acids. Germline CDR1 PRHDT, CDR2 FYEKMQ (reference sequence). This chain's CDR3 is CASSLRVGGYGYTF. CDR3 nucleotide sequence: TGTGCCAGCAGCCTCAGGGTGGGCGGCTATGGCTACACCTTC.

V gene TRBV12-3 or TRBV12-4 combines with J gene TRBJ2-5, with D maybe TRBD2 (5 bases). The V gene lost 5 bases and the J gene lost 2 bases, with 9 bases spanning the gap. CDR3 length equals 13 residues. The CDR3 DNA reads TGTGCCAGCAGTAACGGGATGCAAGAGACCCAGTACTTC. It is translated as CASSNGMQETQYF.

CDR3 sequence reads: CASSESGPPPSQYF. The CDR3 coding sequence is TGTGCCAGCAGCGAATCCGGGCCCCCCCCGTCGCAGTATTTT. The chain uses TRBV13 and TRBJ2-3; D not certain. V lost 5 bases to trimming and J lost 10 bases, with 19 bases between them. The CDR3 runs to 14 residues. Germline CDR1 PRHDT, CDR2 FYEKMQ (reference sequence). Filled out from reference TRBV13 and TRBJ2-3, the complete variable domain reads AAGVIQSPRHLIKEKRETATLKCYPIPRHDTVYWYQQGPGQDPQFLISFYEKMQSDKGSIPDRFSAQQFSDYHSELNMSSLELGDSALYFCASSESGPPPSQYFGPGTRLTVL.

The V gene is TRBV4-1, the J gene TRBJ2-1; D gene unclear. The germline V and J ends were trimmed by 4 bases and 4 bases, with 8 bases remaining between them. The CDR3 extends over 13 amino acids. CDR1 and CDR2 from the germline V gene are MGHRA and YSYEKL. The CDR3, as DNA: TGCGCCAGCAGCCGGACGGATTACAATGAGCAGTTCTTC. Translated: CASSRTDYNEQFF.

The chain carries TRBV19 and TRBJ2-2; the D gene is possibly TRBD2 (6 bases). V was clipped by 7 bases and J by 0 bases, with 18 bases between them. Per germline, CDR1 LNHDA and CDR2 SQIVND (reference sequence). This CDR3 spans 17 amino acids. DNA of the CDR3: TGTGCCAGTACCACTCCACGGGACTTCGCGAACACCGGGGAGCTGTTTTTT. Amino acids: CASTTPRDFANTGELFF.

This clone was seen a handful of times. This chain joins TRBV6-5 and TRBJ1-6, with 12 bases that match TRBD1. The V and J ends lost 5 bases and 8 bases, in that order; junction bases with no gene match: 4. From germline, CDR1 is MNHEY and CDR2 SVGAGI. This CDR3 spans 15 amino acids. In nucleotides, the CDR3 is TGTGCCAGCAGTCTAGGGACAGGGGGCGATTCACCCCTCCACTTT. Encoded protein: CASSLGTGGDSPLHF.

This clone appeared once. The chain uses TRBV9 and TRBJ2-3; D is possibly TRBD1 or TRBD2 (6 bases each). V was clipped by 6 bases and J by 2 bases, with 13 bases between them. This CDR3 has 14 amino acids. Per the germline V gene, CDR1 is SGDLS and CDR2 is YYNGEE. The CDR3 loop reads CASKEGEYTDTQYF. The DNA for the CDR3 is TGTGCCAGCAAGGAGGGGGAGTACACAGATACGCAGTATTTT.

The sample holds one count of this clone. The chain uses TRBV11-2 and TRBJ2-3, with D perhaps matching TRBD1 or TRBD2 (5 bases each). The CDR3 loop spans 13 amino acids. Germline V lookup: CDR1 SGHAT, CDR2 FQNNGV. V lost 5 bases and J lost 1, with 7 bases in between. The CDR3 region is CASSGDGTDTQYF. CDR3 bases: TGTGCCAGCAGCGGGGACGGCACAGATACGCAGTATTTT.

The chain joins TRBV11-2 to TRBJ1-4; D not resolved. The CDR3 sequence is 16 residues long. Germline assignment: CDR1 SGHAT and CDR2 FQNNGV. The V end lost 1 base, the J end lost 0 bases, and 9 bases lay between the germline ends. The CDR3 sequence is CASSLGSSATNEKLFF. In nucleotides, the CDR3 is TGTGCCAGCAGCTTAGGGTCATCTGCAACTAATGAAAAACTGTTTTTT.

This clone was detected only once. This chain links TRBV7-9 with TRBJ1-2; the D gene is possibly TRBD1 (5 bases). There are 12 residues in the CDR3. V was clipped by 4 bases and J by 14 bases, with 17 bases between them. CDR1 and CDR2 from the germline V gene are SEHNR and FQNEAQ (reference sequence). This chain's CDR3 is CASSSPRGDRTF. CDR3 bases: TGTGCCAGCAGCTCACCCCGAGGGGACCGGACCTTC.

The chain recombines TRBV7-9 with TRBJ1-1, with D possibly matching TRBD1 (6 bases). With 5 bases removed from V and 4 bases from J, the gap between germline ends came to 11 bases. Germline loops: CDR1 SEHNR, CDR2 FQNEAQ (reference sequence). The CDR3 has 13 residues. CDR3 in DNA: TGTGCCAGCAGCCCGGGGGCAGCCACTGAAGCTTTCTTT. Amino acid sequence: CASSPGAATEAFF.

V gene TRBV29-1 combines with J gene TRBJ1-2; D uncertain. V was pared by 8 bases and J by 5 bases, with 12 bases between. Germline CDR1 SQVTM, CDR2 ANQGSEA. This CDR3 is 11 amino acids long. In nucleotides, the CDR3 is TGCAGCCTTGGACGTTCGTATGGCTACACCTTC. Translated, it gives CSLGRSYGYTF.

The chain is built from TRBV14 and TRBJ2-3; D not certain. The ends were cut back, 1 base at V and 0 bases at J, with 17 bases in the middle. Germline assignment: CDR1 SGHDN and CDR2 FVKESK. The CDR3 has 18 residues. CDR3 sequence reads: CASSQGPDGYPSTDTQYF. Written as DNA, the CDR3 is TGTGCCAGCAGCCAAGGGCCCGATGGCTATCCTAGCACAGATACGCAGTATTTT.

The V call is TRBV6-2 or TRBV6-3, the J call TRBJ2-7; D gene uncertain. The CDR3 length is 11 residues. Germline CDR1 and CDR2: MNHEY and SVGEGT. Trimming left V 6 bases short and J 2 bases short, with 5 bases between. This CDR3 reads CASSQTYEQYF. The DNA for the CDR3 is TGTGCCAGCAGCCAGACCTACGAGCAGTACTTC.

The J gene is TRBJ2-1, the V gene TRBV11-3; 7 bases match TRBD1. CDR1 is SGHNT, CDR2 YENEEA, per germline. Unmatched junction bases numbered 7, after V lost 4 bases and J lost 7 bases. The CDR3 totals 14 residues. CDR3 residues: CASSSPQGVNEQFF. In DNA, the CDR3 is TGTGCCAGCAGCTCGCCTCAGGGGGTAAATGAGCAGTTCTTC.

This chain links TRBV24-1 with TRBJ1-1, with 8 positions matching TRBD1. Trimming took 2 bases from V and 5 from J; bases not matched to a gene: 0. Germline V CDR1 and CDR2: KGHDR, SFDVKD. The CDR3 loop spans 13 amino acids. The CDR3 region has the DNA TGTGCCACCAGTGATTGGACAGGGACTGAAGCTTTCTTT. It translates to CATSDWTGTEAFF.

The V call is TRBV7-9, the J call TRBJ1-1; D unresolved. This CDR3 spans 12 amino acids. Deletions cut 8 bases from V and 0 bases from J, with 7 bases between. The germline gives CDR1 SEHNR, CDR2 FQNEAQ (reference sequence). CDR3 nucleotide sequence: TGTGCCAGCGGTATTATGAACACTGAAGCTTTCTTT. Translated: CASGIMNTEAFF.